These T cell receptor beta chains were read from a single sample in a study of OX40 agonist ivuxolimab in advanced cancers. Assay: immunoSEQ multiplex PCR; the TCRdb copy retains only in-frame clones and omits some. The sample has about 95,000 clones, about 85% seen once. The specimen comprised CD4+ or CD8+ T cells sorted from blood, sampled in a trial of the OX40 agonist ivuxolimab. The receptors here all came from an adult with an advanced solid tumor such as melanoma, head and neck, liver or kidney cancer. Each CDR3 is given with its conserved first and last residue. Each record gives: V gene, CDR3 protein.

TRBV13 | CASSPRGDSSYEQYF
TRBV27 | CASSPYPRQSFNEQYF
TRBV5-8 | CASSLNTGFGYTF
TRBV30 | CAWSQRDDGYTF
TRBV7-9 | CASSPSLTYEQYF
TRBV7-9 | CASSPRSRVATLTGELFF
TRBV11-2 | CASSPDRYGYTF
TRBV5-4 | CASSFAGSYQETQYF
TRBV7-9 | CASSLRGVDTEAFF
TRBV27 | CASSLSPVGWQYF
TRBV5-4 | CASSTTSGRSETQYF